This T cell receptor beta chain came from a study of response to subunit inactivated influenza vaccine. Broader study findings: Authors proposed each seasonal influenza vaccination draws in few new T cells.

There are 16 residues in the CDR3. Germline V gene lookup returns CDR1 LGHNA and CDR2 YSLEER. The junction had 10 bases not matched to a gene; V was cut back by 4 bases and J by 4 bases. Regarding this clonotype: Its target is unknown.

MiXCR was run by TCRdb on the RT-PCR reads, yielding one entry per CDR3 protein. Of about half a million distinct CDR3 sequences detected, roughly 9.7% appear once; the ten largest clones hold 10% to 15%. Here the sequenced sample was PBMCs from blood, taken roughly 45 days after vaccination. The sequence was collected from a man aged 50 to 60 who received an inactivated influenza vaccine. This chain connects TRBV4-3 to TRBJ2-3, with TRBD2 matching 8 bases. The CDR3 nucleotides read TGCGCCAGCAGCCCTTTGAGCGGGAGTCGGGCAGATACGCAGTATTTT. Translated, it gives CASSPLSGSRADTQYF.